This T cell receptor (beta chain) was found in a study of T cells in localized non-small cell lung cancer (dated by TCRdb to 2018 to 2020). As for the study more broadly: The study analyzed T cell repertoires of about 230 early-stage NSCLC patients, comparing tumors and uninvolved tumor-adjacent lungs. The cohort consisted of 236 treatment-naive NSCLC patients whose localized lung tumors had been resected. A mean age of around 69 years was recorded for the NSCLC patients, of whom more than 120 were male and 95 to 110 were female. The study at large found these results: Higher T cell density in blood was associated with longer overall survival, whereas higher clonality in adjacent lung was associated with shorter survival. A median of roughly 50 of the top 100 tumor clones turned up in the paired uninvolved adjacent lung, and 25 to 35 of those clones also ranked among the top 100 of that same adjacent lung. Multi-region tumor sequencing was not performed, so intratumor heterogeneity could not be excluded. Because of the exploratory design, TCR variables were selected using unadjusted p-values without false-discovery rate correction. Uninvolved tumor-adjacent lung showed the highest T cell clonality, higher than tumor, which suggests more focused antigenic responses in the uninvolved tumor-adjacent lung.

For this clone: Its binding antigen is unknown. No quality values exist for individual bases; no much larger clone is one base distant.

TCR beta CDR3 regions were sequenced from DNA using the immunoSEQ Assay. From the authors' description of their analysis: T cell density was computed as TCR beta template counts normalized to usable DNA estimated by amplifying housekeeping genes. Richness was estimated with the preseqR package, extrapolating to 400,000 templates for PBMC samples and 120,000 templates for tissue samples. Clonality was defined as one minus Pielou's evenness. Tissue-enriched TCRs were identified by differential abundance testing using productive amino-acid clonotypes, minimum total count 5 and alpha 0.1. The Jaccard Index and the Morisita Overlap Index were used to measure how much the repertoires overlapped between compartments. GLIPH grouped TCR beta CDR3s together with public tetramer-defined viral CDR3s, and a viral motif had to include at least three viral sequences and show V-gene enrichment. This is the immuneACCESS table as TCRdb keeps it, with only in-frame sequences that have V and J called. A part of the clones is gone; compared with another copy, unresolved V genes explain less than half, and the rest is unexplained. The D gene and trimming were derived from the DNA, and the V and J assignments and clone size from that table. The sample has about 11,000 clones on record, roughly four fifths of them singletons. The ten most abundant clones make up roughly 20% of the sample.

At diagnosis, peripheral blood, uninvolved tumor-adjacent lung and tumor were collected and stored as a combination of fresh-frozen and FFPE material. For TCR repertoire profiling, blood samples were analyzed in the form of peripheral blood mononuclear cells. The CDR3 measures 15 amino acids from cysteine to phenylalanine. The sequence is cut down to CDR3 DNA, 45 bases in frame from base 1. For CDR1 and CDR2, the germline V gene lists SNHLY and FYNNEI. Trimming removed 5 bases from V and 11 bases from J; the gene matches leave 14 bases unexplained. The receptor was derived from a female donor older than 55 with stage II lung adenocarcinoma. This chain joins TRBV2 to TRBJ1-1; 10 bases in between match TRBD1. The specimen was peripheral blood mononuclear cells, collected before any cancer treatment. The CDR3 here reads CASSLSAGQGKRAFF. The sequenced DNA is TGTGCCAGCAGTCTCTCCGCGGGACAGGGGAAGAGGGCTTTCTTT. With the rest looked up from the reference TRBV2 and TRBJ1-1 genes rather than sequenced, the full variable domain is EPEVTQTPSHQVTQMGQEVILRCVPISNHLYFYWYRQILGQKVEFLVSFYNNEISEKSEIFDDQFSVERPDGSNFTLKIRSTKLEDSAMYFCASSLSAGQGKRAFFGQGTRLTVV.